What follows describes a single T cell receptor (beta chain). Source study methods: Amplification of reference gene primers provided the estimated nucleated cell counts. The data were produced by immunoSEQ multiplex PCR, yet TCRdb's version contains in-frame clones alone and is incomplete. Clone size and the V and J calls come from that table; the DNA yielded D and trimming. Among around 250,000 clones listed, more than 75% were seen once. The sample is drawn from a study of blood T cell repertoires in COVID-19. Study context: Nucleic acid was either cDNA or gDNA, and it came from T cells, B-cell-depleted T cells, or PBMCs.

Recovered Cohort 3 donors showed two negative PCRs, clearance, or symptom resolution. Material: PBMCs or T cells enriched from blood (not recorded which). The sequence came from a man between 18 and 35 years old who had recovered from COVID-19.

CDR3 in DNA: TGTGCCAGCAGTTTCGGGCCATTACAAATCCGGGGCTATGGCTACACCTTC. It encodes CASSFGPLQIRGYGYTF. The rearrangement uses TRBV28 and TRBJ1-2; D unclear. This CDR3 region has 17 residues. CDR1 and CDR2 from the germline V gene are MDHEN and SYDVKM. Trimming cost V 3 bases and J 4 bases, with 21 bases left between them.